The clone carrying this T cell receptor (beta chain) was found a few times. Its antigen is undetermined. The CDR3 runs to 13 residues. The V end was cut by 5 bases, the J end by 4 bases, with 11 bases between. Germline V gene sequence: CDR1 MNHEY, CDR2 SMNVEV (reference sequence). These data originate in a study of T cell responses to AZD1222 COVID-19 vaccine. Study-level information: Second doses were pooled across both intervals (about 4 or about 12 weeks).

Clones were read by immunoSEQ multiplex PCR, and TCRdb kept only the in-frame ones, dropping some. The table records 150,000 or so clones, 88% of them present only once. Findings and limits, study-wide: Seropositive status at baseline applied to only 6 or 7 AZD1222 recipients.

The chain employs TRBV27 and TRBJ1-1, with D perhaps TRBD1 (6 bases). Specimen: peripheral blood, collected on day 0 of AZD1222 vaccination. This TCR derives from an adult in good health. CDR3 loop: CASSLQGTTEAFF. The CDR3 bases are TGTGCCAGCAGTCTGCAGGGGACCACTGAAGCTTTCTTT.